A selection of T cell receptor beta chains follows, all from one sample in a study of blood T cells in healthy people across ages. TCRdb re-called the 5' RACE reads through MiXCR, storing one row per CDR3 protein. Among some 890,000 distinct CDR3 sequences listed, approximately 32% were seen once. This same sample was also taken into another study, of T cells of mothers and their children.

The sample consisted of blood. The receptors derive from a woman in her 40s in good health. Each CDR3 is given with its conserved first and last residue. D genes are given only for firm matches. Rows may omit the clone size; those that give it use once, few, many or a size class.

d_gene,len,v_gene,j_gene,abundance,CDR3nt,CDR3aa
NA,13,TRBV28,TRBJ1-2,NA,TGTGCCTCAGGGAGGCAGGGAAGATATGGCTACACCTTC,CASGRQGRYGYTF
TRBD2,14,TRBV27,TRBJ2-7,few,TGTGTCAGCAGTTTATCTAGCGGTACCTACGAGCAGTACTTC,CVSSLSSGTYEQYF
TRBD1,14,TRBV5-1,TRBJ2-7,NA,TGCGCCAGCAGCTTAAAGGGGGCGGTCTACGAGCAGTACTTC,CASSLKGAVYEQYF
NA,15,TRBV7-9,TRBJ1-2,NA,TGTGCCAGCAGCTTAGCGTTCCGGGACTACTATGGCTACACCTTC,CASSLAFRDYYGYTF
TRBD1,14,TRBV4-3,TRBJ2-7,many,TGCGCCAGCAGCCAAGATCGAACAGGGGTCGAGCAGTACTTC,CASSQDRTGVEQYF
TRBD1,15,TRBV12-3/TRBV12-4,TRBJ1-6,few,TGTGCCAGCAGGGCCAGCGGGACAGTTAATTCACCCCTCCACTTT,CASRASGTVNSPLHF
TRBD1,15,TRBV28,TRBJ2-3,few,TGTGCCAGCAGTTTATCGGACAGGGGCGCAGATACGCAGTATTTT,CASSLSDRGADTQYF
TRBD2,16,TRBV6-1,TRBJ2-7,NA,TGTGCCAGCAGTGAATACGTGGGGGGGTACTCCTACGAGCAGTACTTC,CASSEYVGGYSYEQYF
TRBD1,15,TRBV15,TRBJ2-5,many,TGTGCCACCAGCAATTGGGACAGTCGTGGAGAGACCCAGTACTTC,CATSNWDSRGETQYF
TRBD1,16,TRBV5-1,TRBJ2-5,many,TGCGCCAGCAGCTTGTATTCGGACAGGGTAAAAGAGACCCAGTACTTC,CASSLYSDRVKETQYF
NA,12,TRBV12-3/TRBV12-4,TRBJ1-1,NA,TGTGCCAGCAGCGGAACTCGGACTGAAGCTTTCTTT,CASSGTRTEAFF
NA,13,TRBV7-2,TRBJ2-7,NA,TGTGCCAGCAGCTTAGGTGGGCCTCCCGAGCAGTACTTC,CASSLGGPPEQYF
NA,17,TRBV2,TRBJ1-2,few,TGTGCCAGCAGTGCTTCCCTTGGTCCGAGGAATAACTATGGCTACACCTTC,CASSASLGPRNNYGYTF
NA,15,TRBV11-2,TRBJ2-7,NA,TGTGCCAGCAGCTTAGCAGGGGCATCCACCTACGAGCAGTACTTC,CASSLAGASTYEQYF
TRBD2,14,TRBV12-3/TRBV12-4,TRBJ2-5,NA,TGTGCCAGCAGATGGGGACTAGCGGGAGAGGAGCAGTACTTC,CASRWGLAGEEQYF
NA,15,TRBV7-2,TRBJ2-5,many,TGTGCCAGCAGCAAAAATCGGGGGGCCGTAGAGACCCAGTACTTC,CASSKNRGAVETQYF
NA,13,TRBV2,TRBJ1-1,few,TGTGCCAGCATGGAAGGGACGAACACTGAAGCTTTCTTT,CASMEGTNTEAFF
TRBD1,16,TRBV7-9,TRBJ2-1,few,TGTGCCAGCAGCTTATCGTACAGGGGGCGCAGAAATGAGCAGTTCTTC,CASSLSYRGRRNEQFF
NA,18,TRBV7-3,TRBJ1-2,NA,TGTGCCAGCAGCTTAAGCTATACGGGGGCAGGCACCCCCTATGGCTACACCTTC,CASSLSYTGAGTPYGYTF
NA,15,TRBV28,TRBJ2-6,NA,TGTGCCAGCAGTGTAACAGGGACTGGGGCCAACGTCCTGACTTTC,CASSVTGTGANVLTF
NA,14,TRBV7-9,TRBJ2-1,NA,TGTGCCAGCAGCTCTTCGATCGCAGGCTATGAGCAGTTCTTC,CASSSSIAGYEQFF
TRBD1,15,TRBV7-6,TRBJ1-2,few,TGTGCCAGCAGTTTGGGACCAGGGGGCGGGGATGGCTACACCTTC,CASSLGPGGGDGYTF
TRBD2,14,TRBV15,TRBJ2-4,NA,TGTGCCACCAGCAGAGATCGACTAGCGGGGGGGCAGTACTTC,CATSRDRLAGGQYF
TRBD1,15,TRBV5-1,TRBJ2-1,few,TGTGCCAGCAGCTTAAGGGGACAGGGCTACAATGAGCAGTTCTTC,CASSLRGQGYNEQFF
NA,22,TRBV6-2/TRBV6-3,TRBJ1-1,few,NA,CASSFEVQETQYFGRMNTEAFF
NA,12,TRBV7-9,TRBJ2-7,many,TGTGCCAGCAGTGTCTCCTGGGGTGAGCAGTACTTC,CASSVSWGEQYF
NA,13,TRBV7-2,TRBJ1-5,NA,TGTGCCAGCAGCTACTATCAAGATCAGCCCCAGCATTTT,CASSYYQDQPQHF
NA,15,TRBV5-1,TRBJ1-1,few,TGCGCCAGCAGCTTGGCCCGTCTGACGAACACTGAAGCTTTCTTT,CASSLARLTNTEAFF
NA,15,TRBV5-4,TRBJ2-7,NA,TGTGCCAGCAGCTTGCGGAACAGGCCGATCTACGAGCAGTACTTC,CASSLRNRPIYEQYF
TRBD2,17,TRBV7-2,TRBJ2-5,NA,TGTGCCAGCAGCTTATATGGTGCGAGCGGGGGGCGGGAGACCCAGTACTTC,CASSLYGASGGRETQYF
TRBD1,14,TRBV12-3/TRBV12-4,TRBJ1-2,NA,TGTGCCAGCAGTGACAGGGGGTTCGAAAGTGGCTACACCTTC,CASSDRGFESGYTF
NA,16,TRBV14,TRBJ2-5,NA,TGTGCCAGCAGCCAGGGGCTGAATATCGCCTCCTACGGGCAGTACTTC,CASSQGLNIASYGQYF
NA,14,TRBV7-8,TRBJ1-5,few,TGTGCCAGCAGCTCCCCACAGGGCGGTCAGCCCCAGCATTTT,CASSSPQGGQPQHF
NA,15,TRBV7-2,TRBJ2-1,many,TGTGCCAGCAGCTTAGGCTCAAGCTCCTACAATGAGCAGTTCTTC,CASSLGSSSYNEQFF
NA,15,TRBV5-1,TRBJ2-1,NA,TGCGCCAGCAGCTCCAGCTGTGACTCCTACAATGAGCAGTTCTTC,CASSSSCDSYNEQFF
NA,12,TRBV28,TRBJ1-1,few,TGTGCCACCAGAGACAAGAACACTGAAGCTTTCTTT,CATRDKNTEAFF
TRBD2,16,TRBV2,TRBJ2-1,few,TGTGCCAGCAGTTCACGGACTAGCGGAGCCTACAATGAGCAGTTCTTC,CASSSRTSGAYNEQFF
TRBD1,15,TRBV2,TRBJ1-2,NA,TGTGCCAGCAACTTAGACAGGGGGCATTCCCCCGGCTACACCTTC,CASNLDRGHSPGYTF
TRBD1,15,TRBV28,TRBJ2-7,NA,TGTGCCAGCAGTTCCAGGACAGGGGTGGCGTACGAGCAGTACTTC,CASSSRTGVAYEQYF
NA,16,TRBV12-3/TRBV12-4,TRBJ1-2,many,TGTGCCAGCAGTTCGGGGGGGCGCATTCGTGGTGGTGGCTACACCTTC,CASSSGGRIRGGGYTF
TRBD1,12,TRBV12-3/TRBV12-4,TRBJ1-2,NA,TGTGCCAGCAGTCCCGGACAGGGTGGCTACACCTTC,CASSPGQGGYTF
TRBD1,15,TRBV10-3,TRBJ2-1,many,TGTGCCATCAGTACCACAGGGGGCCTCAACAATGAGCAGTTCTTC,CAISTTGGLNNEQFF
NA,15,TRBV2,TRBJ2-1,few,TGTGCCAGCAGTGAATTCCTCTTTGTTGGTAATGAGCAGTTCTTC,CASSEFLFVGNEQFF
NA,12,TRBV20-1,TRBJ1-1,NA,TGCAGGGCTCGCTTTCATAACACTGAAGCTTTCTTT,CRARFHNTEAFF
TRBD2,15,TRBV4-2,TRBJ2-5,medium-sized,TGTGCCAGCAGCCAAGAGCGGGGGGGCCAAGAGACCCAGTACTTC,CASSQERGGQETQYF
TRBD1,14,TRBV7-2,TRBJ1-3,few,TGTGCCAGCAGCCGGGGACAGGCTGGAAACACCATATATTTT,CASSRGQAGNTIYF
TRBD2,15,TRBV12-3/TRBV12-4,TRBJ2-3,many,TGTGCCAGCAGTTTCAGGGGACTAGGTGCAGATACGCAGTATTTT,CASSFRGLGADTQYF
TRBD1,14,TRBV11-2,TRBJ2-7,few,TGTGCCAGCAGCTTCGCCGGGACAGGGAACGAGCAGTACTTC,CASSFAGTGNEQYF
NA,16,TRBV20-1,TRBJ2-5,NA,TGCAGTGCTCGCCCCCGAGCGGAGCCCCCCTACAATGAGCGGTACTTC,CSARPRAEPPYNERYF
NA,14,TRBV15,TRBJ1-5,many,TGTGCCACCAAATCCGGGGGCGAAGAAGGGCCCCAGCATTTT,CATKSGGEEGPQHF
NA,13,TRBV7-9,TRBJ2-7,NA,TGTGCCAGCAGCTCCACAAGTACCTACGAGCAGTACTTC,CASSSTSTYEQYF